Listed below are T cell receptor beta chains from one sample, sequenced in a study of shared clonotypes between healthy human individuals. Profiled with immunoSEQ multiplex PCR; TCRdb holds only in-frame clones, not every one. Here the sample spans about 1 million clones, approximately 72% being singletons. The sequenced sample consisted of memory CD4+ T cells sorted from blood. All receptors derive from a man in his late teens or twenties in good health. Each CDR3 is given with its conserved first and last residue. Fields, in order: clone size, D gene, CDR3 length, J gene, V gene, CDR3 DNA, CDR3 protein. A D gene is named only where the DNA matches it firmly. Size is omitted from some rows. Given values are once, few, many or a class for expanded clones.

. TRBD1 15 TRBJ2-7 TRBV5-6 TGTGCCAGCAGCCGGACAGGGTCCCCTCTTGGAGAGCAGTACTTC CASSRTGSPLGEQYF
. . 15 TRBJ1-2 TRBV19 TGTGCCAGTAGTGACCAGCGAAGCGGGAACTATGGCTACACCTTC CASSDQRSGNYGYTF
once . 12 TRBJ1-2 TRBV27 TGTGCCAGCAGGGCGGGACCCTATGGCTACACCTTC CASRAGPYGYTF
. TRBD2 14 TRBJ2-3 TRBV7-2 TGTGCCAGCAGCTTCGGACTAGAAGGAAATACGCAGTATTTT CASSFGLEGNTQYF
once TRBD1 17 TRBJ1-2 TRBV5-1 TGCGCCAGCAGCTTCCAAACCCCGAGCCAGGGGGTTTATGGCTACACCTTC CASSFQTPSQGVYGYTF
. TRBD1 15 TRBJ1-6 TRBV27 TGTGCCAGCAGCCTGACAGGGGAACGGAATTCACCCCTCCACTTT CASSLTGERNSPLHF
. TRBD2 20 TRBJ2-3 TRBV27 TGTGCCAGCAGTTTGAAGGCTAGCGGGCACCTTACCTCTAGCACAGATACGCAGTATTTT CASSLKASGHLTSSTDTQYF
. . 14 TRBJ2-3 TRBV5-1 TGCGCCAGCAGCTTGGAGGGGTCCACAGATACGCAGTATTTT CASSLEGSTDTQYF
. . 14 TRBJ2-3 TRBV5-1 TGCGCCAGCAGCAGAGCGGAAGACTCCGATACGCAGTATTTT CASSRAEDSDTQYF
. . 14 TRBJ1-1 TRBV7-9 TGTGCCAGCAGCTTAGAGTTCGGGGTCACTGAAGCTTTCTTT CASSLEFGVTEAFF
. . 15 TRBJ2-7 TRBV15 TGTGCCACCAGCAGAGATGGGGGGGGCCCCTACGAGCAGTACTTC CATSRDGGGPYEQYF
. TRBD2 17 TRBJ2-7 TRBV4-1 TGCGCCAGCAGCCAAGAAGGACTAGCGGGAGCGGCCTACGAGCAGTACTTC CASSQEGLAGAAYEQYF
. . 14 TRBJ1-4 TRBV6-5 TGTGCCAGCAGGCCGGGGGCATCAGGTGAAAAACTGTTTTTT CASRPGASGEKLFF
few . 11 TRBJ1-2 TRBV20-1 TGCAGTGCTAGTTCGAGTAGTGGCTACACCTTC CSASSSSGYTF
once . 13 TRBJ2-1 TRBV10-3 TGTGCCATCAGCGACCGGATTGTTAATGAGCAGTTCTTC CAISDRIVNEQFF
. . 14 TRBJ2-2 TRBV5-1 TGCGCCAGCAGCCTCACCCGTGACGCCGGGGAGCTGTTTTTT CASSLTRDAGELFF
. . 12 TRBJ2-2 TRBV15 TGTGCCACCAGCGGGAACACCGGGGAGCTGTTTTTT CATSGNTGELFF
once TRBD2 16 TRBJ2-5 TRBV5-1 TGCGCCAGCAGCTTGGCGCCAGCGGGGGGATCAGAGACCCAGTACTTC CASSLAPAGGSETQYF
. TRBD2 15 TRBJ2-1 TRBV5-1 TGCGCCAGCAGCAGAGGACTAGCGGCCTACAATGAGCAGTTCTTC CASSRGLAAYNEQFF
. TRBD1 15 TRBJ2-7 TRBV9 TGTGCCAGCAGCGCTCAGCCGGGACAGGCCTACGAGCAGTACTTC CASSAQPGQAYEQYF
. TRBD1 13 TRBJ2-7 TRBV5-1 TGCGCCAGCAGTCCGGGACAGGGGGACGAGCAGTACTTC CASSPGQGDEQYF
. TRBD2 17 TRBJ2-1 TRBV18 TGTGCCAGCTCTTTCGGGACTAGCGGGAGTTTTAGCGATGAGCAGTTCTTC CASSFGTSGSFSDEQFF
few TRBD2 18 TRBJ2-3 TRBV11-2 TGTGCCAGCAGCTTACTCCTAGCGGGGGGAGGGGCCGTAGATACGCAGTATTTT CASSLLLAGGGAVDTQYF
. . 16 TRBJ2-5 TRBV6-6 TGTGCCAGCAGTTACTCAGGGGGGGGGCATCTTGAGACCCAGTACTTC CASSYSGGGHLETQYF
many . 12 TRBJ1-1 TRBV30 TGTGCCTGGAGGGAAGGGAGAACTGAAGCTTTCTTT CAWREGRTEAFF
. . 16 TRBJ2-1 TRBV18 TGTGCCAGCTCACCAGCCGTCGGGCTATCCAACAATGAGCAGTTCTTC CASSPAVGLSNNEQFF
. TRBD1 15 TRBJ1-1 TRBV5-1 TGCGCCAGCAGCTTGTCGACAGGGGCCGACACTGAAGCTTTCTTT CASSLSTGADTEAFF
. . 13 TRBJ1-5 TRBV7-9 TGTGCCAGCAGCTTAGCCTCCCATCAGCCCCAGCATTTT CASSLASHQPQHF
few . 15 TRBJ1-1 TRBV10-3 TGTGCCATCAGTGAAGGGGGAACCCTGAACACTGAAGCTTTCTTT CAISEGGTLNTEAFF
. . 17 TRBJ2-5 TRBV5-1 TGCGCCAGCAGCTTGGGGCAGGGTCTACCCAACCAAGAGACCCAGTACTTC CASSLGQGLPNQETQYF
. TRBD1 15 TRBJ2-3 TRBV7-2 TGTGCCAGCAGCTTAACCCCAGGGGGCGCAGATACGCAGTATTTT CASSLTPGGADTQYF
. TRBD1 12 TRBJ1-2 TRBV7-2 TGTGCCAGCAGCTCGGACAGGGTGGACTACACCTTC CASSSDRVDYTF
many . 14 TRBJ1-4 TRBV4-1 TGCGCCAGCAGCCAAGATTGGGGATTTGAAAAACTGTTTTTT CASSQDWGFEKLFF
once TRBD2 16 TRBJ2-1 TRBV5-1 TGCGCCAGCAGCTTGGCAGCTAGCGGGAGATTCAATGAGCAGTTCTTC CASSLAASGRFNEQFF
few . 11 TRBJ2-5 TRBV29-1 TGCAGCGCCAAACACAAAGAGACCCAGTACTTC CSAKHKETQYF
. . 12 TRBJ1-5 TRBV30 TGTGCCTGGAGTGCGCCGGGGCAGCCCCAGCATTTT CAWSAPGQPQHF
. TRBD2 19 TRBJ2-1 TRBV7-2 TGTGCCAGCAGCAAACACGGCGGGCGGGGGGCCCGCACCTACAATGAGCAGTTCTTC CASSKHGGRGARTYNEQFF
. . 16 TRBJ2-6 TRBV4-1 TGCGCCAGCAGCCAACCAGGGTCGTCTGGGGCCAACGTCCTGACTTTC CASSQPGSSGANVLTF
. TRBD2 16 TRBJ2-5 TRBV6-5 TGTGCCAGCAGTTACCCATCTAGCGGGGGGAAAGAGACCCAGTACTTC CASSYPSSGGKETQYF
. TRBD1 14 TRBJ1-1 TRBV5-1 TGCGCCAGCAGGTCCGGGACAGGGCCTCCTGAAGCTTTCTTT CASRSGTGPPEAFF
. TRBD1 16 TRBJ2-7 TRBV5-6 TGTGCCAGCAGCTTGTCCCCCCAGGGGGCTACCTACGAGCAGTACTTC CASSLSPQGATYEQYF
. . 14 TRBJ2-3 TRBV19 TGTGCCAGTAGTCCCGTCGCTGCATCTGGTACGCAGTATTTT CASSPVAASGTQYF
. . 15 TRBJ2-2 TRBV5-5 TGTGCCAGCAGCTGGGATGGAATCCCTGGGGGGGAGCTGTTTTTT CASSWDGIPGGELFF
. . 14 TRBJ1-1 TRBV18 TGTGCCAGCTCATATTTAGTAGGGGACACTGAAGCTTTCTTT CASSYLVGDTEAFF
. . 15 TRBJ2-6 TRBV5-5 TGTGCCAGCAGCCCACCGGGGTCTGGGGCCAACGTCCTGACTTTC CASSPPGSGANVLTF
. TRBD2 14 TRBJ2-5 TRBV30 TGTGCCTGGGGTAGCGGGGGGGTGCCAGAGACCCAGTACTTC CAWGSGGVPETQYF
. TRBD2 15 TRBJ2-2 TRBV2 TGTGCCAGCAGTCCCTTCGGGACTAGTAAGGGGGAGCTGTTTTTT CASSPFGTSKGELFF
. . 15 TRBJ1-2 TRBV5-1 TGCGCCAGCAGCTTGGAGGGGCGGACTAACTATGGCTACACCTTC CASSLEGRTNYGYTF
many . 14 TRBJ1-1 TRBV6-6 TGTGCCAGCAGCCTACAGGGATTCGGGACTGAAGCTTTCTTT CASSLQGFGTEAFF
. . 15 TRBJ1-6 TRBV6-4 TGTGCCAGCAGTCTCCTTGGGATAAAGGATTCACCCCTCCACTTT CASSLLGIKDSPLHF
. . 14 TRBJ2-3 TRBV5-1 TGCGCCAGCAGCCTGTTGGTGGGCACAGATACGCAGTATTTT CASSLLVGTDTQYF
. . 15 TRBJ2-3 TRBV7-9 TGTGCCAGCAGCCCCTGGGGGGGACACACAGATACGCAGTATTTT CASSPWGGHTDTQYF